These 30 T cell receptor beta chains came from one sample sequenced in a study of tumor-infiltrating lymphocytes in primary liver carcinoma. Synthesis of TCR beta cDNA was carried out from about 0.55 ug total RNA with a constant-region primer. Researchers made the TCR beta libraries by running three nested multiplex PCR rounds with slightly modified ARM-PCR. A C-beta reverse primer was combined with TRBV1-TRBV30 forward primers in the first two PCR rounds, and each round had around 10 cycles. TCRdb analysed the multiplex PCR reads with MiXCR anew, one entry per CDR3 protein. The repertoire holds approximately 330,000 distinct CDR3 sequences, with roughly 61% as singletons. Unsorted whole blood supplied the blood RNA, and germline DNA was isolated too. Sequencing was done on a sample of peripheral blood. The receptors come from a man aged 40-50 years with primary liver carcinoma and hepatitis B virus infection.

This clonotype was recorded once. A read error may be the cause here, since a much bigger clone is one base away. The rearrangement links TRBV6-1 to TRBJ2-5; 7 nucleotides line up with TRBD2. The trim removed 0 bases at V and 6 bases at J, leaving 13 bases unmatched. CDR3 size: 17 residues. Germline CDR1 MNHNS, CDR2 SASEGT. CDR3 nucleotides: TGTGCCAGCAGTGAAGCGCCGGCGGGAGCGTGGAGTCAGACCCAGTACTTC. This gives the protein CASSEAPAGAWSQTQYF.

A note on this clonotype: Given a much more abundant clone one base away, this may be a read error. The chain is built from TRBV6-5 and TRBJ2-1; perhaps D is TRBD1 or TRBD2 (5 bases each). Trimming cost V 10 bases and J 6 bases, with 19 bases left between them. Germline V gene sequence: CDR1 MNHEY, CDR2 SVGAGI. The CDR3 runs to 14 residues. CDR3 amino acids: CANSGTHFGNEQFF. In DNA, the CDR3 is TGTGCCAATTCCGGGACCCACTTCGGCAATGAGCAGTTCTTC.

The chain joins TRBV6-2 or TRBV6-3 to TRBJ2-1; TRBD2 matches 7 bases. Trimming took 6 bases from V and 7 from J; bases not matched to a gene: 12. Germline V gives CDR1 MNHEY, CDR2 SVGEGT. CDR3 length equals 15 residues. CDR3 nucleotides: TGTGCCAGCAGGCGAAGCGGGATGGGTTTGAATGAGCAGTTCTTC. It is translated as CASRRSGMGLNEQFF.

This clonotype was picked up a small number of times. A read error may account for a junction end that differs from germline. V is TRBV23-1 and J is TRBJ2-1; 10 bases map to TRBD1. Being an ORF, TRBV23-1 has a function that is uncertain. This CDR3 region has 11 residues. As DNA, the CDR3 is TGCGCCAGCCGAAGACAGGGGGCCCCGGTCTTC. Protein sequence: CASRRQGAPVF.

The CDR3 DNA sequence: TGTGCCAGCAGACCCGGGACTAGGGTTCACGAGCAGTACTTC. As protein: CASRPGTRVHEQYF. J is TRBJ2-7 and V is TRBV5-4, with 8 bases aligning to TRBD2. J was trimmed by 5 bases and V by 5 bases; bases with no gene match: 9. The CDR3 is 14 amino acids. Germline-derived CDR1 and CDR2 are SGHNT and YYREEE (reference sequence).

Comment on this clonotype: This may stem from a read error, because a much larger clone lies one nucleotide away. The chain couples TRBV6-2 or TRBV6-3 to TRBJ1-1, with D possibly being TRBD1 (5 bases). Germline CDR1 MNHEY, CDR2 SVGEGT. This CDR3 contains 17 residues. As DNA, the CDR3 is TGTGCCAACAGTTATGCCGGGGGTTTCGACCTGAACACTGAAGCTTTCTTT. This sequence encodes CANSYAGGFDLNTEAFF.

The J gene is TRBJ2-5, the V gene TRBV6-1; TRBD2 agrees at 13 bases. Trimming cost V 7 bases and J 12 bases; bases outside gene matches: 17. Germline V gene data show CDR1 as MNHNS and CDR2 as SASEGT. CDR3 length: 16 residues. CDR3 loop: CASKTTGTSGKEIKYF. Written as DNA, the CDR3 is TGTGCCAGCAAGACAACCGGGACTAGCGGGAAAGAGATCAAGTACTTC.

The rearrangement uses TRBV5-1 and TRBJ2-3, with 7 bases matching TRBD2. The junction had 5 bases not matched to a gene; V was cut back by 1 base and J by 0 bases. This CDR3 has 16 residues. Germline CDR1 is SGHRS and CDR2 is YFSETQ. Here the CDR3 DNA reads TGCGCCAGCAGCTTGAGGGCTAGCGGAAGCACAGATACGCAGTATTTT. Its translation is CASSLRASGSTDTQYF.

The sample holds a few counts of this clonotype. The rearrangement joins TRBV6-5 to TRBJ2-7, with D perhaps matching TRBD2 (5 bases). The CDR3 contains 12 residues. The V and J ends lost 8 bases and 4 bases respectively, with 12 bases between them. Germline CDR1 is MNHEY and CDR2 is SVGAGI. The CDR3 loop reads CASRAGTYEQYF. The CDR3 nucleotides read TGTGCCAGCCGGGCGGGTACGTACGAGCAGTACTTC.

On this clonotype itself: A much larger clone lies a single base off, so this may be a read error. This sequence joins TRBV4-1 and TRBJ1-2; D uncertain. V lost 6 bases and J 8 bases, leaving 19 bases between the germline ends. This CDR3 is 14 amino acids long. The germline V gene has CDR1 MGHRA and CDR2 YSYEKL. DNA of the CDR3: TGCGCCAGCAGACCCGACACCTTGTCTCGGGGCTACACCTTC. Amino acids: CASRPDTLSRGYTF.

This clonotype was seen more than once but under ten times. V gene TRBV4-1 combines with J gene TRBJ2-2; 9 nucleotides match TRBD1. Germline assignment: CDR1 MGHRA and CDR2 YSYEKL. With V trimmed by 3 bases and J by 4 bases, 9 bases remained unmatched. The CDR3 totals 17 residues. The chain's CDR3 is CASSQDTGQGSTGELFF. CDR3 coding DNA: TGCGCCAGCAGCCAGGATACGGGACAGGGCAGCACCGGGGAGCTGTTTTTT.

This clonotype was counted a single time. An end of the junction differs from the germline gene, which may be a read error. The chain recombines TRBV11-2 with TRBJ2-1; 10 bases map to TRBD2. Germline CDR1 SGHAT, CDR2 FQNNGV. The CDR3 is 15 residues long. The CDR3 loop is CANSPPSGSRLEQFF. In DNA form, the CDR3 reads TGTGCCAACAGCCCCCCTAGCGGGAGCCGGCTTGAGCAGTTCTTC.

A word on this clonotype: With a much larger clone just one base away, this may be a read error. This rearrangement joins TRBV11-3 to TRBJ2-1; D gene unclear. Germline V gene lookup returns CDR1 SGHNT and CDR2 YENEEA. The CDR3 sequence is 12 residues long. The CDR3 sequence is CVSSLNANEQFF. The CDR3 bases are TGTGTCAGCAGCTTAAATGCCAATGAGCAGTTCTTC.

As concerns this clonotype: The junction and the germline gene differ at one end; a read error may be behind it. This chain uses TRBV4-3 with TRBJ2-7; 11 bases agree with TRBD2. There are 17 residues in the CDR3. The germline V gene encodes CDR1 LGHNA and CDR2 YSLEER. The CDR3 bases are TGTGTCAGCAGCCAAGATTGGAGTAGCGGGAGGGCCTACGAGCAGTACTTC. Translated: CVSSQDWSSGRAYEQYF.

Concerning this clonotype itself: Sequence at one end of the junction differs from germline and may be a read error. V usage is TRBV11-1 and J usage is TRBJ2-5; D assignment may be TRBD1 or TRBD2 (6 bases each). The CDR3 has 14 amino acids. CDR1 is SGHAT, CDR2 FQDESV, per germline (reference sequence). CDR3 loop: CASSFGQNRETHYF. The CDR3, as DNA: TGTGCCAGCAGCTTTGGACAGAACCGGGAGACCCACTACTTC. The variable domain in full, completed from reference TRBV11-1 and TRBJ2-5, reads EAEVAQSPRYKITEKSQAVAFWCDPISGHATLYWYRQILGQGPELLVQFQDESVVDDSQLPKDRFSAERLKGVDSTLKIQPAELGDSAMYLCASSFGQNRETHYFGPGTRLLVL.

This clonotype was seen only once. Since the CDR3 does not end with the conserved phenylalanine or tryptophan, this likely comes from a read error. The CDR3 region is CVSRPIQGASYEQYI. The CDR3 DNA sequence: TGTGTCAGCAGGCCAATACAGGGGGCTTCCTACGAGCAGTACATC. The J gene is TRBJ2-7, the V gene TRBV11-2, with 9 positions matching TRBD1. Germline CDR1 SGHAT, CDR2 FQNNGV. The CDR3 has 15 residues.

V usage is TRBV19 and J usage is TRBJ1-1; D remains unclear. With 2 bases removed from V and 4 bases from J, the gap between germline ends came to 11 bases. This CDR3 region has 14 residues. The germline V gene encodes CDR1 LNHDA and CDR2 SQIVND (reference sequence). This CDR3 is CASSITAGITEAFF. The CDR3 coding sequence is TGTGCCAGTAGTATAACGGCAGGCATCACTGAAGCTTTCTTT.

The chain recombines TRBV12-3 or TRBV12-4 with TRBJ2-7; D remains unclear. Trimming stripped 0 bases from V and 0 bases from J, with 6 bases between. The CDR3 has 14 amino acids. CDR3 DNA: TGTGCCAGCAGTTTAGCAGTCGACTCCTACGAGCAGTACTTC. It yields the protein CASSLAVDSYEQYF.

As regards this clonotype: One end of the junction fails to match germline, which may point to a read error. The CDR3 reads CASSPGVAGRQETQYF. In nucleotides, the CDR3 is TGTGCCAGCAGCCCCGGAGTAGCGGGGAGACAAGAGACTCAGTACTTC. The rearrangement links TRBV11-2 to TRBJ2-5, with 8 bases aligning to TRBD2. CDR1 and CDR2 from the germline V gene are SGHAT and FQNNGV. The length of the CDR3 is 16 residues.

On this clonotype itself: An end of the junction does not agree with germline; a read error may underlie this. The chain uses TRBV4-1 and TRBJ2-2; tentatively, D is TRBD2 (5 bases). CDR1 is MGHRA, CDR2 YSYEKL, per germline. CDR3 length: 15 residues. The CDR3 DNA reads as TGCGCCAGCAGCCAAGTGAAGGGATACACCGGGAAGCTGTTTTTT. This encodes CASSQVKGYTGKLFF.

Comments on this clonotype: This may come from a read error, since a much larger clone is one base off. The J gene is TRBJ2-3, the V gene TRBV5-5, with 7 bases identical to TRBD2. In germline, CDR1 is SGHKS, CDR2 YYEKEE (reference sequence). The CDR3 runs to 17 residues. As DNA, the CDR3 is TGTGCCGGCAGCTTGGACTTTAGCGGGTTCCGCACAGATACGCAGTATTTT. Protein: CAGSLDFSGFRTDTQYF.

Comments on this clonotype: With a much larger clone just one base away, this may be a read error. The genes are TRBV12-3 or TRBV12-4 and TRBJ2-4; D is uncertain. CDR3 length: 17 amino acids. V was pared by 3 bases and J by 11 bases, with 26 bases between. DNA for the CDR3: TGTGCCAGCAGTTTTCTGCCGAGCCCACTAACCAGTAACTTTCAGTACTTC. Encoded protein: CASSFLPSPLTSNFQYF.

About this clonotype: Possible read error: a much larger clone is one base away. The CDR3 does not end in the conserved phenylalanine or tryptophan, so this is likely a read error. The rearrangement links TRBV6-2 or TRBV6-3 to TRBJ2-3; 15 bases match TRBD2. The CDR3 totals 15 residues. V shed 6 bases, J shed 5 bases, and the junction held 3 bases outside the gene matches. Germline CDR1 is MNHEY and CDR2 is SVGEGT. The CDR3 DNA sequence: TGTGCCAGCAGGGGACTAGCGGGAGGCGAAGATACGCAGTATTCT. The encoded protein is CASRGLAGGEDTQYS.

On this clonotype itself: A much larger clonotype is one base distant, so this may be a read error. This rearrangement joins TRBV6-5 to TRBJ2-5, with D possibly being TRBD2 (7 bases). The V end lost 9 bases, the J end lost 0 bases, and 23 bases lay between the germline ends. This CDR3 is 17 amino acids long. Germline CDR1 and CDR2: MNHEY and SVGAGI. The CDR3 is CARSPFGRGGNQETQYF. DNA of the CDR3: TGTGCCAGGAGCCCATTTGGGAGGGGGGGGAACCAAGAGACCCAGTACTTC.

The J gene is TRBJ2-2, the V gene TRBV29-1; no clear D gene. CDR3 size: 14 residues. Trimming cost V 4 bases and J 2 bases, with 11 bases left between them. CDR1 and CDR2 from the germline V gene are SQVTM and ANQGSEA. The CDR3 DNA reads as TGCAGCGTTGGCTCTGCGTACAACACCGGGGAGCTGTTTTTT. Its protein product is CSVGSAYNTGELFF.

To note about this clonotype: This may stem from a read error, because a much larger clone lies one nucleotide away. The chain joins TRBV14 to TRBJ2-3; D perhaps matches TRBD2 (5 bases). Germline assignment: CDR1 SGHDN and CDR2 FVKESK. The CDR3 is 16 amino acids. The V end lost 1 base, the J end lost 2 bases, and 13 bases lay between the germline ends. CDR3 DNA sequence: TGTGCCAGCAGCCAAGCGGGAAGGATTTTCACAGATACGCAGTATTTT. Translation gives CASSQAGRIFTDTQYF.

This clonotype has ten or more counts. This chain uses TRBV29-1 with TRBJ2-7; tentatively, D is TRBD1 or TRBD2 (5 bases each). Trimming shortened V by 6 bases and J by 3 bases, and 9 bases separated the two germline ends. CDR3 size: 11 residues. Germline CDR1 and CDR2: SQVTM and ANQGSEA. The CDR3 region is CSVRAGYEQYF. CDR3 coding DNA: TGCAGCGTCAGGGCGGGCTACGAGCAGTACTTC.

The chain uses TRBV2 and TRBJ2-2, with 9 bases matching TRBD1. Germline CDR1 and CDR2: SNHLY and FYNNEI. Trimming at V came to 7 bases and at J to 8 bases, leaving 8 bases not matched to a gene. CDR3 length: 14 residues. CDR3 coding DNA: TGTGCCAGCACCGTAACAGGGGGCACAGGGGAGCTGTTTTTT. It encodes CASTVTGGTGELFF. Full variable domain (outside the CDR3, taken from reference TRBV2 and TRBJ2-2): EPEVTQTPSHQVTQMGQEVILRCVPISNHLYFYWYRQILGQKVEFLVSFYNNEISEKSEIFDDQFSVERPDGSNFTLKIRSTKLEDSAMYFCASTVTGGTGELFFGEGSRLTVL.

This clonotype appeared once. This chain uses TRBV12-3 or TRBV12-4 with TRBJ2-7; the D is unclear. This CDR3 has 15 residues. Between the trimmed V and J ends, which lost 3 bases and 3 bases, there was a span of 15 bases. Here the CDR3 reads CASSLAQDDCYEQYF. DNA of the CDR3: TGTGCCAGCAGTTTGGCGCAGGATGATTGCTACGAGCAGTACTTC.

In regard to this clonotype: A much larger clone lies one base from this, so it may be a read error. The gene calls are TRBV14 and TRBJ1-6; no clear D gene. The CDR3 is made up of 12 amino acids. Trimming stripped 4 bases from V and 16 bases from J, with 14 bases between. The V gene's germline CDR1 is SGHDN and CDR2 FVKESK. Here the CDR3 reads CASSRLDMVLHF. CDR3 sequence (DNA): TGTGCCAGCAGCCGACTTGACATGGTTCTCCACTTT.